The clone carrying this T cell receptor (beta chain) was observed a few times. No antigen is known for it. The PCR was carried out with 60 Vbeta primers and 13 Jbeta primers. The repertoire was sequenced with immunoSEQ multiplex PCR; TCRdb's copy has only in-frame clones and lacks some. The table has roughly 100,000 clones, more than 60% seen once; the top ten hold 8.5% to 10%. The CDR3 spans 17 residues. Deletions cut 0 bases from V and 8 bases from J, with 17 bases between. Germline lookup yields CDR1 SGHNT and CDR2 YENEEA. This sample is drawn from a study of cytomegalovirus exposure and HLA in healthy donors. Regarding the study as a whole: Rare sequences made up most TCRs, while some public TCRs were found in many donors. Earlier analysis looked at TCR beta V segments, and most were productive about 90% or about 30% of the time.

Source material: PBMCs. The chain carries TRBV11-3 and TRBJ1-6, with D tentatively TRBD1 (6 bases). This clonotype was sampled from a woman aged 35 to 49 in good health and CMV-seropositive. DNA of the CDR3: TGTGCCAGCAGCTTAGACAAATGGGGGGGCCTGCATTCACCCCTCCACTTT. Encoded protein: CASSLDKWGGLHSPLHF.